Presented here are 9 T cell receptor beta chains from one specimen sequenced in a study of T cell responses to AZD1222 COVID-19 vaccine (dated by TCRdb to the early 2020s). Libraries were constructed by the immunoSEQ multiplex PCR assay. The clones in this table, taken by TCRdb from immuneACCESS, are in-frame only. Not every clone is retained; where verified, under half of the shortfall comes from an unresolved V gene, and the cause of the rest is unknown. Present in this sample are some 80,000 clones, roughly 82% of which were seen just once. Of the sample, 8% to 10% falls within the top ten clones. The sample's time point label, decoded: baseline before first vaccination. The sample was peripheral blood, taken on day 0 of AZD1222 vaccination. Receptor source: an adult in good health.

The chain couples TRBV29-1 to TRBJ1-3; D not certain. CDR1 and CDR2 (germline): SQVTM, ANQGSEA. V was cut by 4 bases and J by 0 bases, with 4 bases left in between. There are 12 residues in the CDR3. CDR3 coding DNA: TGCAGCGTTGTCCTCTCTGGAAACACCATATATTTT. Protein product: CSVVLSGNTIYF.

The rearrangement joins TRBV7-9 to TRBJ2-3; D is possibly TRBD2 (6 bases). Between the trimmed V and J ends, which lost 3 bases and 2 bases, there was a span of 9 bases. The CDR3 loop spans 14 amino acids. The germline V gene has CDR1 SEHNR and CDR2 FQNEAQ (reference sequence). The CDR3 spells CASSLAGNTDTQYF. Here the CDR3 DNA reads TGTGCCAGCAGCTTGGCGGGGAACACAGATACGCAGTATTTT.

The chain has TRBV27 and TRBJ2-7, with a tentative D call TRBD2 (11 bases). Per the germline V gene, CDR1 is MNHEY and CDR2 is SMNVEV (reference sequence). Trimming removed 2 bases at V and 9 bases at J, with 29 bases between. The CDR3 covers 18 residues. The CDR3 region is CASSLTGTGASGRNRQYF. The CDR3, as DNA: TGTGCCAGCAGTTTAACCGGGACAGGGGCTAGCGGGAGGAACCGGCAGTACTTC.

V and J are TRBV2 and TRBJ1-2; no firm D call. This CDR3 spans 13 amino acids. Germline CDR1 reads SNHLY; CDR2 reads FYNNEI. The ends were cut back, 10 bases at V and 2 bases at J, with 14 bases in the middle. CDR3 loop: CAKTAVGNYGYTF. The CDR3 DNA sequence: TGTGCCAAGACCGCGGTAGGGAACTATGGCTACACCTTC.

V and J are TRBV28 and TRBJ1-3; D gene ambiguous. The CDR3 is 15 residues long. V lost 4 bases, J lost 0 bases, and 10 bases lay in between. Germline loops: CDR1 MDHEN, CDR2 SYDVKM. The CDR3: CASSSAQSSGNTIYF. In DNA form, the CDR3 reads TGTGCCAGCAGTTCCGCACAGAGCTCTGGAAACACCATATATTTT.

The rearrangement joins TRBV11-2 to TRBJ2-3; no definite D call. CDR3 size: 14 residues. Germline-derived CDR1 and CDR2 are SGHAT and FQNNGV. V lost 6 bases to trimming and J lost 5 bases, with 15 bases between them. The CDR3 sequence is CASSASEFIDTQYF. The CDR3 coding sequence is TGTGCCAGCAGTGCCAGCGAGTTTATAGATACGCAGTATTTT. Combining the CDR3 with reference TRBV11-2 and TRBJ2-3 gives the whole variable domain EAGVAQSPRYKIIEKRQSVAFWCNPISGHATLYWYQQILGQGPKLLIQFQNNGVVDDSQLPKDRFSAERLKGVDSTLKIQPAKLEDSAVYLCASSASEFIDTQYFGPGTRLTVL.

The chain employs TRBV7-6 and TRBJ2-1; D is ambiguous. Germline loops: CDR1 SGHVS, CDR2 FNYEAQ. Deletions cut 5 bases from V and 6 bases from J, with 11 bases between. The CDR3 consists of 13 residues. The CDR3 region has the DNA TGTGCCAGCAGCATCCAGACAAGCAATGAGCAGTTCTTC. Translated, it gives CASSIQTSNEQFF.

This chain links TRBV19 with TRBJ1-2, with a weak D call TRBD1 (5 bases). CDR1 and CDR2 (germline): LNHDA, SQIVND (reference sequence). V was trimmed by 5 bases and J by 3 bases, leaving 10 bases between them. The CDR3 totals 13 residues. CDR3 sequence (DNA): TGTGCCAGTAGTCAGGACACCGACTATGGCTACACCTTC. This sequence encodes CASSQDTDYGYTF. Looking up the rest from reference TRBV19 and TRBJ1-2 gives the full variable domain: DGGITQSPKYLFRKEGQNVTLSCEQNLNHDAMYWYRQDPGQGLRLIYYSQIVNDFQKGDIAEGYSVSREKKESFPLTVTSAQKNPTAFYLCASSQDTDYGYTFGSGTRLTVV.

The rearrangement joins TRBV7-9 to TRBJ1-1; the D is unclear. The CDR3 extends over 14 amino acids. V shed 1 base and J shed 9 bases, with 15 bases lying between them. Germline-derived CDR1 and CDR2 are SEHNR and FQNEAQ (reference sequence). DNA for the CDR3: TGTGCCAGCAGCTTAGATGAGGTTACCTTACAAGCTTTCTTT. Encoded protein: CASSLDEVTLQAFF.